These 20 T cell receptor beta chains were sequenced from one sample in a study of shared clonotypes between healthy human individuals. Naive CD8 cells lacked CD45RO, underwent positive selection for CCR7 and left out terminally differentiated effector memory CD45RA+ cells. Profiled with immunoSEQ multiplex PCR; TCRdb holds only in-frame clones, not every one. The sample has about 1.9 million clones, over 85% seen once. The sample taken for sequencing was naive CD8+ T cells from PBMCs. Source of these receptors: a man between 18 and 35 years old in good health. Some clones in this sample may be carry-over from other donors' samples.

The chain combines TRBV5-6 with TRBJ1-1; no clear D gene. V was shortened by 2 bases and J by 11 bases, with 16 bases between the two germline ends. The germline V gene has CDR1 SGHDT and CDR2 YYEEEE. The CDR3 has 13 amino acids. The CDR3 DNA follows: TGTGCCAGCAGCTTTTCGCGTGAACGAGACGCTTTCTTT. It encodes CASSFSRERDAFF. Full variable domain (remainder filled in from reference TRBV5-6 and TRBJ1-1): DAGVTQSPTHLIKTRGQQVTLRCSPKSGHDTVSWYQQALGQGPQFIFQYYEEEERQRGNFPDRFSGHQFPNYSSELNVNALLLGDSALYLCASSFSRERDAFFGQGTRLTVV.

The chain joins TRBV27 to TRBJ2-3; D is unresolved. The V gene lost 4 bases and the J gene lost 4 bases, with 9 bases spanning the gap. Germline V gene lookup returns CDR1 MNHEY and CDR2 SMNVEV (reference sequence). This CDR3 has 13 amino acids. The chain's CDR3 is CASSSVWADTQYF. As DNA, the CDR3 is TGTGCCAGCAGTTCCGTCTGGGCAGATACGCAGTATTTT.

This clone occurred once. The sample has other DNA sequences that encode this CDR3 too. This chain links TRBV28 with TRBJ2-2, with TRBD1 matching 7 bases. Per germline, CDR1 MDHEN and CDR2 SYDVKM. The V and J ends lost 5 bases and 3 bases, in that order; junction bases with no gene match: 3. The length of the CDR3 is 14 residues. CDR3 in amino acids: CASSLGTDTGELFF. The CDR3 region has the DNA TGTGCCAGCAGTCTCGGGACAGACACCGGGGAGCTGTTTTTT.

CDR3 region: CASSLVSWREAFF. The CDR3 bases are TGTGCCAGCAGCTTAGTTTCCTGGCGAGAAGCTTTCTTT. This chain joins TRBV13 and TRBJ1-1; D ambiguous. Germline lookup yields CDR1 PRHDT and CDR2 FYEKMQ (reference sequence). This CDR3 is 13 amino acids long. With 1 base removed from V and 8 bases from J, the gap between germline ends came to 11 bases. Together with reference TRBV13 and TRBJ1-1, the CDR3 gives the full variable domain: AAGVIQSPRHLIKEKRETATLKCYPIPRHDTVYWYQQGPGQDPQFLISFYEKMQSDKGSIPDRFSAQQFSDYHSELNMSSLELGDSALYFCASSLVSWREAFFGQGTRLTVV.

The rearrangement uses TRBV5-1 and TRBJ2-7; tentative D call: TRBD1 (5 bases). Trimming shortened V by 2 bases and J by 2 bases, and 17 bases separated the two germline ends. The CDR3 has 16 residues. Germline V CDR1 and CDR2: SGHRS, YFSETQ. The CDR3 bases are TGCGCCAGCAGCTTTTCTCCAGGGTCCAGCCCCTACGAGCAGTACTTC. It is translated as CASSFSPGSSPYEQYF. The entire variable domain, with the rest obtained from reference TRBV5-1 and TRBJ2-7, is as follows: KAGVTQTPRYLIKTRGQQVTLSCSPISGHRSVSWYQQTPGQGLQFLFEYFSETQRNKGNFPGRFSGRQFSNSRSEMNVSTLELGDSALYLCASSFSPGSSPYEQYFGPGTRLTVT.

The chain uses TRBV9 and TRBJ1-2; D is uncertain. This CDR3 has 18 residues. Germline CDR1 and CDR2: SGDLS and YYNGEE. Deletions cut 0 bases from V and 3 bases from J, with 21 bases between. The CDR3 DNA reads TGTGCCAGCAGCGTAGCTGCCGGAACCCGGGGAGGCGACTATGGCTACACCTTC. Translating gives CASSVAAGTRGGDYGYTF.

Comment on this clone: The same CDR3 arises from other DNA sequences in this sample as well. This sequence joins TRBV7-8 and TRBJ2-1, with D unresolved. The CDR3 has 14 amino acids. Deletions cut 3 bases from V and 0 bases from J, with 6 bases between. CDR1 and CDR2 from the germline V gene are SGHVS and FQNEAQ. CDR3 bases: TGTGCCAGCAGCTTCCCTAGCTCCTACAATGAGCAGTTCTTC. It is translated as CASSFPSSYNEQFF.

The chain is built from TRBV2 and TRBJ2-7; no reliable D call. CDR3 length: 16 residues. Germline V gene data show CDR1 as SNHLY and CDR2 as FYNNEI. With 3 bases removed from V and 0 bases from J, the gap between germline ends came to 15 bases. The chain's CDR3 is CASSDWASDRSYEQYF. The CDR3 DNA reads TGTGCCAGCAGTGATTGGGCCTCAGACCGCTCCTACGAGCAGTACTTC.

The chain couples TRBV27 to TRBJ2-5, with 9 bases that match TRBD2. This CDR3 is built from 14 residues. Looked up from germline, CDR1 is MNHEY and CDR2 is SMNVEV (reference sequence). The V segment lost 5 bases and the J segment 3 bases; nucleotides outside the gene matches: 4. CDR3: CASSNLAGKETQYF. CDR3 coding DNA: TGTGCCAGCAGTAACCTAGCGGGAAAAGAGACCCAGTACTTC.

V is TRBV29-1 and J is TRBJ2-6; perhaps TRBD2 as D (5 bases). The germline V gene has CDR1 SQVTM and CDR2 ANQGSEA. This CDR3 region has 13 residues. The V end was cut by 7 bases, the J end by 0 bases, with 7 bases between. CDR3 bases: TGCAGCGGGGGAGACTCTGGGGCCAACGTCCTGACTTTC. Amino acid sequence: CSGGDSGANVLTF.

This chain joins TRBV30 and TRBJ1-1; D is possibly TRBD1 (6 bases). The CDR3 has 13 residues. V was shortened by 2 bases and J by 4 bases, with 11 bases between the two germline ends. Germline V gene sequence: CDR1 GTSNPN, CDR2 SVGIG (reference sequence). CDR3 DNA: TGTGCCTGGAGTTCTCGCAGGGGCACTGAAGCTTTCTTT. This encodes CAWSSRRGTEAFF.

V and J are TRBV5-1 and TRBJ1-2, with a tentative D call TRBD1 (5 bases). The CDR3 runs to 14 residues. Germline V gene data show CDR1 as SGHRS and CDR2 as YFSETQ. Deletions cut 4 bases from V and 2 bases from J, with 12 bases between. The CDR3 reads CASSPYGGNYGYTF. Written as DNA, the CDR3 is TGCGCCAGCAGCCCCTACGGGGGAAACTATGGCTACACCTTC.

The chain links TRBV19 to TRBJ2-7, with D possibly being TRBD2 (6 bases). Trimming removed 8 bases at V and 1 base at J, with 9 bases between. The CDR3 is made up of 12 amino acids. Germline CDR1 LNHDA, CDR2 SQIVND (reference sequence). The CDR3 protein is CASGGTSYEQYF. The CDR3 nucleotides are TGTGCCAGTGGAGGGACGTCCTACGAGCAGTACTTC.

This rearrangement joins TRBV19 to TRBJ2-7, with D possibly being TRBD1 (5 bases). Germline assignment: CDR1 LNHDA and CDR2 SQIVND (reference sequence). The V gene lost 1 base and the J gene lost 3 bases, with 10 bases spanning the gap. CDR3 length: 14 residues. CDR3 coding DNA: TGTGCCAGTAGTATAGCCGACAGACTCTACGAGCAGTACTTC. Protein product: CASSIADRLYEQYF.

This sequence joins TRBV19 and TRBJ2-7; 10 bases align to TRBD1. Trimming cost V 0 bases and J 6 bases; bases outside gene matches: 5. The germline CDR1 and CDR2 sequences are LNHDA and SQIVND (reference sequence). This CDR3 comprises 15 residues. The CDR3 region is CASSIDPGTGVEQYF. The CDR3 region has the DNA TGTGCCAGTAGTATAGATCCCGGGACAGGGGTCGAGCAGTACTTC.

This chain connects TRBV28 to TRBJ2-5; possible D gene TRBD1, 6 bases. Looked up from germline, CDR1 is MDHEN and CDR2 is SYDVKM. CDR3 length: 15 residues. V lost 4 bases and J 5 bases, leaving 17 bases between the germline ends. Written as DNA, the CDR3 is TGTGCCAGCAGTTCCAGGGACAATCGGAGGGAGACCCAGTACTTC. It encodes CASSSRDNRRETQYF.

The rearrangement uses TRBV27 and TRBJ2-3, with 10 bases matching TRBD1. From germline, CDR1 is MNHEY and CDR2 SMNVEV (reference sequence). The CDR3 spans 14 residues. Germline trimming cut 6 bases from V and 5 bases from J; bases unmatched to any gene: 5. CDR3 sequence reads: CASRTTGGLDTQYF. DNA for the CDR3: TGTGCCAGCAGGACGACAGGGGGCTTAGATACGCAGTATTTT.

The V and J genes are TRBV9 and TRBJ2-2; D gene uncertain. Germline CDR1 SGDLS, CDR2 YYNGEE. V shed 2 bases and J shed 4 bases, with 12 bases lying between them. The CDR3 is 15 amino acids. In nucleotides, the CDR3 is TGTGCCAGCAGCGTCCAGAGGTGGGGCACCGGGGAGCTGTTTTTT. Its translation is CASSVQRWGTGELFF.

This chain connects TRBV6-1 to TRBJ1-2, with 7 bases lining up with TRBD1. The CDR3 extends over 17 amino acids. V was pared by 0 bases and J by 0 bases, with 7 bases of the junction left unmatched. Germline CDR1 is MNHNS and CDR2 is SASEGT. The CDR3 coding sequence is TGTGCCAGCAGTGAAGCGTACAGGGGTCCATCTAACTATGGCTACACCTTC. Protein: CASSEAYRGPSNYGYTF.

About this clone itself: This CDR3 is also generated by other DNA sequences in the sample. The genes are TRBV5-1 and TRBJ2-7; possible D gene TRBD2, 6 bases. The length of the CDR3 is 14 residues. Germline V CDR1 and CDR2: SGHRS, YFSETQ. V lost 5 bases and J lost 1, with 13 bases in between. CDR3 nucleotides: TGCGCCAGCAGTTCCGGGAGTGGATCCTACGAGCAGTACTTC. Its protein is CASSSGSGSYEQYF.